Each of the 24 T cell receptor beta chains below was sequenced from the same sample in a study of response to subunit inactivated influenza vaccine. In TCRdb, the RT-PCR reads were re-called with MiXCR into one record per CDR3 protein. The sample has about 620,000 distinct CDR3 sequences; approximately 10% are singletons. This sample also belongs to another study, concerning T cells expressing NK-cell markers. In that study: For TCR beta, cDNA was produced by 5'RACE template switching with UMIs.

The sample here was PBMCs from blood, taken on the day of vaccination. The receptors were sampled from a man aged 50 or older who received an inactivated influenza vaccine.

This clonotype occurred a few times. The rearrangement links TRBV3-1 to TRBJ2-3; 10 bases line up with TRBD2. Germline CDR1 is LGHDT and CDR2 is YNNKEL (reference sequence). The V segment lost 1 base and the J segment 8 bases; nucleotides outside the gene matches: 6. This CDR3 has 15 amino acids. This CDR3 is CASSQVSGGATTQYF. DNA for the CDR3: TGTGCCAGCAGCCAAGTAAGCGGGGGGGCCACTACGCAGTATTTT.

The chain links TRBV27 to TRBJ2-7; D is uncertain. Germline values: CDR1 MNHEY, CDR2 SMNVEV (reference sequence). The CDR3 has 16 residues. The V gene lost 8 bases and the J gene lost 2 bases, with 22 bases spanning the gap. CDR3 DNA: TGTGCCAGCTCCCCCGGGTCAAGGACCCATCCCTACGAGCAGTACTTC. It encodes CASSPGSRTHPYEQYF.

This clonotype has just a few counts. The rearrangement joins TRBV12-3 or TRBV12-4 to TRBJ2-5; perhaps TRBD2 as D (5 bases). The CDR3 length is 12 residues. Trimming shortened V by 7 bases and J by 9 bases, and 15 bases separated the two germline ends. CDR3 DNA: TGTGCCAGCAATGGACTGGGTTGGGCCCAGTACTTC. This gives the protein CASNGLGWAQYF.

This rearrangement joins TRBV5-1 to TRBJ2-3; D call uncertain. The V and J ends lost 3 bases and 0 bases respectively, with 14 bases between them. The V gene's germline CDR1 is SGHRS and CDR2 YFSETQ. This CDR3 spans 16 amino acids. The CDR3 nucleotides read TGCGCCAGCAGCTCCTTATTGGGTTACAGCACAGATACGCAGTATTTT. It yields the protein CASSSLLGYSTDTQYF. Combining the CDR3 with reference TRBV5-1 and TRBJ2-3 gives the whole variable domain KAGVTQTPRYLIKTRGQQVTLSCSPISGHRSVSWYQQTPGQGLQFLFEYFSETQRNKGNFPGRFSGRQFSNSRSEMNVSTLELGDSALYLCASSSLLGYSTDTQYFGPGTRLTVL.

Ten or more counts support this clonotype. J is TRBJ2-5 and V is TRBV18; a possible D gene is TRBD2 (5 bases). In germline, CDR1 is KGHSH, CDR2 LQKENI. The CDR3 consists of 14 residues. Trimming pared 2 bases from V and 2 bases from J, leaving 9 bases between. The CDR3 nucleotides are TGTGCCAGCTCACCAAGGACTTCGCAAGAGACCCAGTACTTC. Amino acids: CASSPRTSQETQYF.

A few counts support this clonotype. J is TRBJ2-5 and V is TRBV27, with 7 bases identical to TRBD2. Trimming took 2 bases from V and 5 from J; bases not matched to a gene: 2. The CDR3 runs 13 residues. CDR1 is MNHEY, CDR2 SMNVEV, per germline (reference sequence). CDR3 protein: CASSLTSVETQYF. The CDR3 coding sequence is TGTGCCAGCAGTTTAACTAGCGTGGAGACCCAGTACTTC.

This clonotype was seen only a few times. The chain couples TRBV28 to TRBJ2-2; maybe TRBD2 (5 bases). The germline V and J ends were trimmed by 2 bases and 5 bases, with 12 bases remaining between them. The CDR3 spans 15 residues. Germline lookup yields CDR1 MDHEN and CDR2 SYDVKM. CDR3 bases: TGTGCCAGCAGTTTAAGGACTTGGGGAACCGGGGAGCTGTTTTTT. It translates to CASSLRTWGTGELFF.

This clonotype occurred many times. Written as DNA, the CDR3 is TGCGCCAGCAGCTTGGTCGGGACTAGGTCGGATACGCAGTATTTT. As protein: CASSLVGTRSDTQYF. The V call is TRBV5-1, the J call TRBJ2-3; TRBD2 agrees at 8 bases. Germline trimming cut 0 bases from V and 6 bases from J; bases unmatched to any gene: 6. This CDR3 contains 15 residues. Per the germline V gene, CDR1 is SGHRS and CDR2 is YFSETQ.

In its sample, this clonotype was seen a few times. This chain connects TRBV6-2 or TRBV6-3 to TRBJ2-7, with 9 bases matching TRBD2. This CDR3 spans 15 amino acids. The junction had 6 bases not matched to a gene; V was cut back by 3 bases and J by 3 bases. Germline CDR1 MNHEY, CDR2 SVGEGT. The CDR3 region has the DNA TGTGCCAGCAGTTATCTAGCGGGAAAAAGCTACGAGCAGTACTTC. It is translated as CASSYLAGKSYEQYF.

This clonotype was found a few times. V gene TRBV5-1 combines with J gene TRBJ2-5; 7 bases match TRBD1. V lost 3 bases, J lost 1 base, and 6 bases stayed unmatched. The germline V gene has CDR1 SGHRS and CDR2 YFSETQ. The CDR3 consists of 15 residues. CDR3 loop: CASSSMTGRQETQYF. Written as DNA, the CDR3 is TGCGCCAGCAGCTCAATGACAGGGCGCCAAGAGACCCAGTACTTC.

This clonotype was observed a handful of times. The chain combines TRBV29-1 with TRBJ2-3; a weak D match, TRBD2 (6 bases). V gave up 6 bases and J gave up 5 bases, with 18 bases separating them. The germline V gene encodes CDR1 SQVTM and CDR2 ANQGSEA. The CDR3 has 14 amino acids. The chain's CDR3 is CSVGDLSVGDTQYF. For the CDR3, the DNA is TGCAGCGTCGGGGACTTGAGTGTTGGAGATACGCAGTATTTT.

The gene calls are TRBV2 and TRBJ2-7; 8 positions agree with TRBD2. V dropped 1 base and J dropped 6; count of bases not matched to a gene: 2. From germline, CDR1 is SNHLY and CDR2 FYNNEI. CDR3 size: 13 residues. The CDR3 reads CASSEERGREQYF. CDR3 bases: TGTGCCAGCAGTGAAGAGCGGGGGCGCGAGCAGTACTTC.

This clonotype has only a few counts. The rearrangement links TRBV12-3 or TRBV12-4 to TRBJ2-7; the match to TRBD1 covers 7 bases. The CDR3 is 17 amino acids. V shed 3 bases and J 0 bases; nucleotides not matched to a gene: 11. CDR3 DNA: TGTGCCAGCAGTTTGGGGACAGATTCCTCATTCTCCTACGAGCAGTACTTC. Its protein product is CASSLGTDSSFSYEQYF.

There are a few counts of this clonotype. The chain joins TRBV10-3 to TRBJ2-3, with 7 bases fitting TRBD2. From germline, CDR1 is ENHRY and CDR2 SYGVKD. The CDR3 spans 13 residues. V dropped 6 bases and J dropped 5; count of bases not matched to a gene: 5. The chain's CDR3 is CAIRMASGDTQYF. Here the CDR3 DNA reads TGTGCCATCAGGATGGCTAGCGGAGATACGCAGTATTTT.

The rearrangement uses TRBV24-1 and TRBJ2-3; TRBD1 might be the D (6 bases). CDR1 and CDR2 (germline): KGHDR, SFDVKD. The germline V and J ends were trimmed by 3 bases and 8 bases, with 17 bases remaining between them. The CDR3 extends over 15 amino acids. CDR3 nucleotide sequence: TGTGCCACCAGTGATACACGGGACATATGGGGTACGCAGTATTTT. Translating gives CATSDTRDIWGTQYF.

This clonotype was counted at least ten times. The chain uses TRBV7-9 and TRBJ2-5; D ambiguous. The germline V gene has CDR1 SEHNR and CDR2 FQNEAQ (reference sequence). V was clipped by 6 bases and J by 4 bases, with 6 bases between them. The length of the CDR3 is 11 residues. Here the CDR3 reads CASRFGETQYF. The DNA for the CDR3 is TGTGCCAGCAGATTCGGAGAGACCCAGTACTTC.

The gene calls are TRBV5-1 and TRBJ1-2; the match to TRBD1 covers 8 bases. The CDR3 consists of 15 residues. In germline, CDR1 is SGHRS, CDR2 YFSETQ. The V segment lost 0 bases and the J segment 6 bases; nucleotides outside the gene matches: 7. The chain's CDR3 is CASSLAPDRADGYTF. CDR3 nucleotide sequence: TGCGCCAGCAGCTTGGCTCCGGACAGGGCCGATGGCTACACCTTC.

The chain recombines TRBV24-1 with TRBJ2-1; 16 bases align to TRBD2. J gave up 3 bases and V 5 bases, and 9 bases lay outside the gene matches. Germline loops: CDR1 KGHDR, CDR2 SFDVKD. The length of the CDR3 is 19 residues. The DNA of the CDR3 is TGTGCCACCAGTGCCCCCGGGACTAGCGGGAGGGCCCTCTACAATGAGCAGTTCTTC. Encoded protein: CATSAPGTSGRALYNEQFF.

The CDR3 DNA reads as TGCGCCAGCAGCGACCGCAGCAGGAGTTATAATGAGCAGTTCTTC. Encoded protein: CASSDRSRSYNEQFF. J is TRBJ2-1 and V is TRBV4-3; D gene unclear. V was cut by 5 bases and J by 7 bases, with 18 bases left in between. Germline CDR1 is LGHNA and CDR2 is YSLEER. The CDR3 totals 15 residues.

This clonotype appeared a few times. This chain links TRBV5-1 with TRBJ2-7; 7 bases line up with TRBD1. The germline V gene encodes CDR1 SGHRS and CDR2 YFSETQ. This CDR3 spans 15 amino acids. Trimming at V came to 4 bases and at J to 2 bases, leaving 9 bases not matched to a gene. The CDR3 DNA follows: TGCGCCAGCAGCCCCGACAGGGAGCCAGCCTACGAGCAGTACTTC. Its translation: CASSPDREPAYEQYF.

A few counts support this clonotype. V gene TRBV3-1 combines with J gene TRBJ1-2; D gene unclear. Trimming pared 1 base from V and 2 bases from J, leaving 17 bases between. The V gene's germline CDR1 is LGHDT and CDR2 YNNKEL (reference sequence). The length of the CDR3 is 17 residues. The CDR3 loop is CASSQGSGSWRNYGYTF. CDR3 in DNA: TGTGCCAGCAGCCAAGGTTCTGGCAGTTGGAGGAACTATGGCTACACCTTC.

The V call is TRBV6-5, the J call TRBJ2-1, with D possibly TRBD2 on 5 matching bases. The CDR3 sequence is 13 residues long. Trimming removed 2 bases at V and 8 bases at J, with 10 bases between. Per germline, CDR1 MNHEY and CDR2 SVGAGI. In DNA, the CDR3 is TGTGCCAGCAGTTACCGCGGGCATCATGAGCAGTTCTTC. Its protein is CASSYRGHHEQFF.

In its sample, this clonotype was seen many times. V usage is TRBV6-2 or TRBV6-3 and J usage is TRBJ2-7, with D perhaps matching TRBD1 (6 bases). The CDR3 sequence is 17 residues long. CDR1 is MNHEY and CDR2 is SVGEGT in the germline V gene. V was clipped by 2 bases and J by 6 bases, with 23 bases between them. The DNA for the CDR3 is TGTGCCAGCAGTTACACCCCTGGACAGCTCCCCATCAGCGAGCAGTACTTC. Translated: CASSYTPGQLPISEQYF.

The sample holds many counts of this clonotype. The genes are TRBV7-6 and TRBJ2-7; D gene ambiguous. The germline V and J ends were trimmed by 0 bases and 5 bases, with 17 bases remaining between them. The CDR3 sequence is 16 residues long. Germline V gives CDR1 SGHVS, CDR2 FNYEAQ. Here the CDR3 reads CASSLASGQYRHEQYF. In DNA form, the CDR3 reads TGTGCCAGCAGCTTAGCGTCGGGTCAGTATAGACACGAGCAGTACTTC.